These 28 T cell receptor beta chains came from one sample sequenced in a study of identical twins. TCRdb re-called the 5' RACE reads through MiXCR, storing one row per CDR3 protein. The repertoire includes approximately 220,000 distinct CDR3 sequences, roughly 7.5% of them detected once, and 1.9% sits in the top ten. These same data were also listed under a study on yellow fever vaccine responses in identical twins.

The sequenced sample was memory (CD45RO+) T cells sorted from blood. These receptors all come from a young woman in good health.

This clonotype was counted many times. The chain combines TRBV6-5 with TRBJ2-7, with TRBD2 matching over 11 bases. After removal of 2 bases from V and 4 bases from J, the junction contained 4 bases not matched to a gene. Looked up from germline, CDR1 is MNHEY and CDR2 is SVGAGI. The CDR3 loop spans 15 amino acids. The chain's CDR3 is CASSYEGTSGYEQYF. Written as DNA, the CDR3 is TGTGCCAGCAGTTACGAGGGGACTAGCGGATACGAGCAGTACTTC.

This clonotype was counted at least ten times. The gene calls are TRBV3-1 and TRBJ2-5; D uncertain. The germline V gene encodes CDR1 LGHDT and CDR2 YNNKEL (reference sequence). The V and J ends lost 1 base and 5 bases respectively, with 5 bases between them. The CDR3 length is 12 residues. The CDR3 reads CASSQVQETQYF. The CDR3 region has the DNA TGTGCCAGCAGCCAAGTCCAGGAGACCCAGTACTTC.

This clonotype was observed a few times. The chain recombines TRBV18 with TRBJ2-5; no firm D call. The germline V gene has CDR1 KGHSH and CDR2 LQKENI. The CDR3 totals 13 residues. Trimming took off 3 bases at V and 2 bases at J, with 7 bases between the two ends. CDR3: CASSPDQQETQYF. The CDR3 DNA follows: TGTGCCAGCTCACCTGATCAGCAAGAGACCCAGTACTTC.

This clonotype was recorded a few times. The chain is built from TRBV7-9 and TRBJ2-2, with 10 bases aligning to TRBD1. From germline, CDR1 is SEHNR and CDR2 FQNEAQ (reference sequence). V lost 7 bases and J lost 4; bases outside the gene matches: 3. This CDR3 contains 14 residues. CDR3 protein: CASKDRGVTGELFF. As DNA, the CDR3 is TGTGCCAGCAAGGACAGGGGGGTCACCGGGGAGCTGTTTTTT.

This clonotype was found many times. The J gene is TRBJ2-2, the V gene TRBV11-2; D perhaps matches TRBD1 (6 bases). The V end lost 0 bases, the J end lost 2 bases, and 13 bases lay between the germline ends. The germline gives CDR1 SGHAT, CDR2 FQNNGV. The CDR3 consists of 17 residues. The CDR3 loop is CASSLDGTRFNTGELFF. The CDR3, as DNA: TGTGCCAGCAGCTTAGACGGGACAAGATTTAACACCGGGGAGCTGTTTTTT.

This clonotype was recorded at least ten times. CDR3 nucleotides: TGCAGCGTTGAAGGGGGCGGGCAGGGGTGGAATGAGCAGTTCTTC. Its protein product is CSVEGGGQGWNEQFF. The V call is TRBV29-1, the J call TRBJ2-1; TRBD1 is a possible D gene (6 bases). This CDR3 is built from 15 residues. The V and J ends lost 1 base and 7 bases respectively, with 17 bases between them. Per germline, CDR1 SQVTM and CDR2 ANQGSEA.

This clonotype was picked up a small number of times. V gene TRBV6-2 or TRBV6-3 combines with J gene TRBJ1-4; 8 nucleotides line up with TRBD1. The CDR3 extends over 17 amino acids. Germline V gene lookup returns CDR1 MNHEY and CDR2 SVGEGT. Trimming at V came to 5 bases and at J to 0 bases, leaving 8 bases not matched to a gene. CDR3 region: CASSQPGQATTNEKLFF. The CDR3 DNA reads as TGTGCCAGCAGTCAACCGGGACAGGCGACAACTAATGAAAAACTGTTTTTT.

In this sample, this clonotype turned up a few times. The chain recombines TRBV3-1 with TRBJ2-1; 15 bases line up with TRBD2. V was clipped by 3 bases and J by 7 bases; unmatched bases: 10. Germline V lookup: CDR1 LGHDT, CDR2 YNNKEL (reference sequence). The CDR3 loop spans 18 amino acids. In DNA form, the CDR3 reads TGTGCCAGCAGCCACGGACTAGCGGGGGGGCCTCGGTCGAATGAGCAGTTCTTC. Translated: CASSHGLAGGPRSNEQFF.

This clonotype was detected ten times or more. The chain joins TRBV12-3 or TRBV12-4 to TRBJ2-3, with 8 bases matching TRBD2. There are 15 residues in the CDR3. The ends lost 1 base at V and 5 bases at J; junction bases unmatched: 5. CDR3 region: CASSLGAGDVDTQYF. CDR3 coding DNA: TGTGCCAGCAGTTTAGGAGCGGGAGATGTAGATACGCAGTATTTT.

The rearrangement joins TRBV5-1 to TRBJ2-1; 7 bases line up with TRBD1. This CDR3 has 14 amino acids. Germline V lookup: CDR1 SGHRS, CDR2 YFSETQ. V lost 3 bases to trimming and J lost 7 bases; unmatched junction nucleotides: 7. CDR3 in DNA: TGCGCCAGCAGCTCGACGGGACAGCTTAATGAGCAGTTCTTC. As protein: CASSSTGQLNEQFF.

This chain uses TRBV12-3 or TRBV12-4 with TRBJ1-6, with no clear D. The length of the CDR3 is 12 residues. V lost 6 bases to trimming and J lost 7 bases, with 7 bases between them. The CDR3 reads CASRMGNSPLHF. CDR3 bases: TGTGCCAGCAGGATGGGGAATTCACCCCTCCACTTT.

This clonotype occurred many times. The chain combines TRBV12-5 with TRBJ2-1; D is uncertain. This CDR3 has 16 residues. Trimming pared 0 bases from V and 7 bases from J, leaving 16 bases between. Germline CDR1 reads LGHNT; CDR2 reads FRNRAP. This CDR3 is CASGLVLGSWANEQFF. The CDR3 nucleotides read TGTGCTAGTGGTTTGGTACTGGGAAGCTGGGCAAATGAGCAGTTCTTC.

V is TRBV3-1 and J is TRBJ2-1, with 7 bases identical to TRBD2. There are 14 residues in the CDR3. Germline loops: CDR1 LGHDT, CDR2 YNNKEL (reference sequence). The V gene end was trimmed by 7 bases and the J gene end by 1 base; junction bases not matched to a gene: 4. The CDR3 protein is CASTSGISYNEQFF. The CDR3 DNA sequence: TGTGCCAGCACTAGCGGTATTTCCTACAATGAGCAGTTCTTC.

In this sample, this clonotype turned up a few times. The chain combines TRBV6-8 with TRBJ2-3, with 8 bases that match TRBD1. Germline assignment: CDR1 MNHGY and CDR2 SAAAGT. The CDR3 covers 12 residues. J was trimmed by 4 bases and V by 10 bases; bases with no gene match: 4. The CDR3 loop is CAMATGADTQYF. For the CDR3, the DNA is TGTGCCATGGCGACAGGGGCAGATACGCAGTATTTT.

There are many counts of this clonotype. The J gene is TRBJ2-3, the V gene TRBV27; TRBD2 matches 7 bases. CDR3 length: 17 amino acids. Germline V gene sequence: CDR1 MNHEY, CDR2 SMNVEV (reference sequence). The ends lost 6 bases at V and 0 bases at J; junction bases unmatched: 12. CDR3 sequence: CASRSSGAETSTDTQYF. CDR3 sequence (DNA): TGTGCCAGCAGGTCCAGCGGGGCGGAAACTAGCACAGATACGCAGTATTTT.

This clonotype was seen ten or more times. This chain connects TRBV29-1 to TRBJ2-1; 13 nucleotides agree with TRBD2. CDR1 is SQVTM and CDR2 is ANQGSEA in the germline V gene. After removal of 5 bases from V and 0 bases from J, the junction contained 10 bases not matched to a gene. The CDR3 contains 18 residues. DNA of the CDR3: TGCAGCGTTCAGGGGGCGAGGACTAGCGGGGGCTCCTACAATGAGCAGTTCTTC. Its protein product is CSVQGARTSGGSYNEQFF.

The sample holds a few counts of this clonotype. The chain is built from TRBV20-1 and TRBJ2-3, with TRBD2 as a possible D gene (7 bases). V lost 4 bases, J lost 3 bases, and 14 bases lay in between. Germline CDR1 and CDR2: DFQATT and SNEGSKA (reference sequence). CDR3 length: 14 residues. The DNA for the CDR3 is TGCAGTGCTACTAGGGGGGGCGGAACAGATACGCAGTATTTT. Protein product: CSATRGGGTDTQYF.

This clonotype was seen more than once but under ten times. The chain combines TRBV6-6 with TRBJ1-1, with no clear D. This CDR3 spans 11 amino acids. With 5 bases removed from V and 2 bases from J, the gap between germline ends came to 3 bases. Germline assignment: CDR1 MNHNY and CDR2 SVGAGI (reference sequence). CDR3 protein: CASSDNTEAFF. In nucleotides, the CDR3 is TGTGCCAGCAGTGACAACACTGAAGCTTTCTTT.

This clonotype came up many times. The chain carries TRBV6-4 and TRBJ1-2, with D possibly TRBD1 on 6 matching bases. The ends were cut back, 3 bases at V and 4 bases at J, with 12 bases in the middle. The length of the CDR3 is 14 residues. Germline CDR1 is MRHNA and CDR2 is SNTAGT. The CDR3, as DNA: TGTGCCAGCAGTGAAGGGCAGGGGTCCTATGGCTACACCTTC. The encoded protein is CASSEGQGSYGYTF.

This clonotype has ten or more counts. The gene calls are TRBV29-1 and TRBJ2-7, with D hard to call. The V gene lost 2 bases and the J gene lost 4 bases, with 6 bases spanning the gap. The CDR3 extends over 11 amino acids. Germline V CDR1 and CDR2: SQVTM, ANQGSEA. This CDR3 reads CSVENSYEQYF. The DNA of the CDR3 is TGCAGCGTTGAAAACAGTTACGAGCAGTACTTC.

The chain links TRBV20-1 to TRBJ2-3; 8 bases map to TRBD2. This CDR3 has 14 residues. Unmatched junction bases numbered 7, after V lost 4 bases and J lost 4 bases. The germline V gene has CDR1 DFQATT and CDR2 SNEGSKA (reference sequence). The chain's CDR3 is CSATIREGADTQYF. In nucleotides, the CDR3 is TGCAGTGCTACAATCCGGGAGGGGGCAGATACGCAGTATTTT.

The table lists this clonotype with many counts. The V call is TRBV12-3 or TRBV12-4, the J call TRBJ2-5; TRBD1 aligns across 8 bases. This CDR3 comprises 14 residues. Trimming cost V 3 bases and J 4 bases; bases outside gene matches: 4. The CDR3 sequence is CASSFTGGGETQYF. The DNA for the CDR3 is TGTGCCAGCAGTTTTACAGGGGGTGGAGAGACCCAGTACTTC.

This clonotype appeared a single time. The chain joins TRBV7-9 to TRBJ2-3, with TRBD2 as a possible D gene (5 bases). The CDR3 consists of 15 residues. From germline, CDR1 is SEHNR and CDR2 FQNEAQ (reference sequence). Trimming removed 6 bases at V and 6 bases at J, with 19 bases between. CDR3 region: CASRHRPGRGDTQYF. DNA for the CDR3: TGTGCCAGCAGACATCGCCCGGGCAGAGGGGATACGCAGTATTTT.

This clonotype has a count of ten or more. This sequence joins TRBV9 and TRBJ2-3; 8 bases map to TRBD2. The length of the CDR3 is 15 residues. CDR1 SGDLS and CDR2 YYNGEE come from the germline V gene. The V segment lost 2 bases and the J segment 0 bases; nucleotides outside the gene matches: 2. CDR3 residues: CASSVGGGSTDTQYF. CDR3 coding DNA: TGTGCCAGCAGCGTCGGCGGGGGGAGCACAGATACGCAGTATTTT.

The V and J genes are TRBV7-3 and TRBJ1-1; 7 nucleotides line up with TRBD1. The CDR3 is made up of 14 amino acids. Germline V gene data show CDR1 as SGHTA and CDR2 as FQGTGA. V trimming: 2 bases; J trimming: 4 bases; junction bases outside the gene matches: 4. This CDR3 reads CASSLSRGGTEAFF. In DNA, the CDR3 is TGTGCCAGCAGCTTATCCAGGGGGGGCACTGAAGCTTTCTTT.

There are many counts of this clonotype. This rearrangement joins TRBV29-1 to TRBJ2-5; D perhaps matches TRBD2 (5 bases). With 3 bases removed from V and 5 bases from J, the gap between germline ends came to 13 bases. CDR3 size: 13 residues. The germline V gene has CDR1 SQVTM and CDR2 ANQGSEA. CDR3 protein: CSVEVRSGETQYF. Here the CDR3 DNA reads TGCAGCGTTGAGGTCAGGTCGGGGGAGACCCAGTACTTC.

Ten or more counts support this clonotype. CDR3 sequence reads: CASSYGGPRSYNEQFF. The CDR3 DNA follows: TGTGCCAGCAGCTACGGGGGCCCCAGGTCCTACAATGAGCAGTTCTTC. The rearrangement links TRBV5-6 to TRBJ2-1; D could derive from TRBD1 or TRBD2 (6 bases each). The CDR3 extends over 16 amino acids. V was clipped by 3 bases and J by 1 base, with 14 bases between them. Per germline, CDR1 SGHDT and CDR2 YYEEEE.

This clonotype appeared many times. This rearrangement joins TRBV15 to TRBJ1-1, with TRBD1 matching over 10 bases. V lost 1 base and J lost 11; bases outside the gene matches: 4. Germline CDR1 is LNHNV and CDR2 is YYDKDF (reference sequence). The CDR3 has 13 residues. The CDR3 sequence: CATSRVGQGVAFF. The DNA for the CDR3 is TGTGCCACCAGCAGAGTAGGACAGGGGGTCGCTTTCTTT.